Following are 6 T cell receptor beta chains from one sample sequenced in a study of cytomegalovirus exposure and HLA in healthy donors (dated by TCRdb to about 2017). Preparation of the library involved the immunoSEQ multiplex PCR assay. For the multiplex PCR, a mixture combining 60 forward primers for TCR Vbeta segments and 13 reverse primers for TCR Jbeta segments was used. Entries here come from immuneACCESS through TCRdb and include only in-frame sequences with V and J called. Some clones fail to appear in such tables; in the studies checked, an unresolved V gene covers under half of the shortfall, and the cause of the remainder is unknown. This sample has 120,000 or so clones in its table, and about 15% of those were observed once. The ten most abundant clones make up about 3% of the sample. The sequenced sample was PBMCs. Receptors originate from a female donor in good health and CMV-seropositive.

The chain combines TRBV11-2 with TRBJ2-1; 7 bases align to TRBD2. V was clipped by 0 bases and J by 3 bases; unmatched bases: 2. CDR1 SGHAT and CDR2 FQNNGV come from the germline V gene. CDR3 length: 15 residues. This CDR3 is CASSLEASGYNEQFF. CDR3 in DNA: TGTGCCAGCAGCTTAGAGGCTAGCGGCTACAATGAGCAGTTCTTC.

The J gene is TRBJ1-3, the V gene TRBV18; 10 nucleotides line up with TRBD1. Per germline, CDR1 KGHSH and CDR2 LQKENI. CDR3 length equals 15 residues. Trimming removed 0 bases from V and 6 bases from J; junction bases left unmatched: 2. The CDR3 nucleotides are TGTGCCAGCTCACCACCGGGACAGGGGCTAAACACCATATATTTT. Protein product: CASSPPGQGLNTIYF.

The V call is TRBV6-6, the J call TRBJ2-5; D not certain. V was cut by 9 bases and J by 0 bases, with 11 bases left in between. The V gene's germline CDR1 is MNHNY and CDR2 SVGAGI (reference sequence). There are 13 residues in the CDR3. The CDR3 reads CASENSYQETQYF. The CDR3 nucleotides are TGTGCCAGTGAGAACAGCTACCAAGAGACCCAGTACTTC.

CDR3 nucleotides: TGCGCCAGCAGCTTAGGGACTAGCGGGTTCACCGGGGAGCTGTTTTTT. Translated: CASSLGTSGFTGELFF. The V gene is TRBV5-1, the J gene TRBJ2-2; 12 nucleotides agree with TRBD2. CDR1 and CDR2 from the germline V gene are SGHRS and YFSETQ. The V and J ends lost 2 bases and 4 bases, in that order; junction bases with no gene match: 3. The CDR3 has 16 amino acids.

This clone was seen a handful of times. The CDR3 DNA sequence: TGTGCCAGCGGAGCACGGGTCCGGGGCACTGAAGCTTTCTTT. This gives the protein CASGARVRGTEAFF. J is TRBJ1-1 and V is TRBV13, with no clear D. Trimming removed 8 bases at V and 4 bases at J, with 17 bases between. Per germline, CDR1 PRHDT and CDR2 FYEKMQ (reference sequence). CDR3 length: 14 amino acids.

This clone was counted between two and nine times. This chain connects TRBV27 to TRBJ2-7, with TRBD1 matching 8 bases. This CDR3 has 15 amino acids. CDR1 is MNHEY, CDR2 SMNVEV, per germline (reference sequence). V was clipped by 6 bases and J by 0 bases; unmatched bases: 7. CDR3 protein: CASRPGTGYSYEQYF. The CDR3 DNA reads TGTGCCAGCAGGCCCGGGACAGGATACTCCTACGAGCAGTACTTC.